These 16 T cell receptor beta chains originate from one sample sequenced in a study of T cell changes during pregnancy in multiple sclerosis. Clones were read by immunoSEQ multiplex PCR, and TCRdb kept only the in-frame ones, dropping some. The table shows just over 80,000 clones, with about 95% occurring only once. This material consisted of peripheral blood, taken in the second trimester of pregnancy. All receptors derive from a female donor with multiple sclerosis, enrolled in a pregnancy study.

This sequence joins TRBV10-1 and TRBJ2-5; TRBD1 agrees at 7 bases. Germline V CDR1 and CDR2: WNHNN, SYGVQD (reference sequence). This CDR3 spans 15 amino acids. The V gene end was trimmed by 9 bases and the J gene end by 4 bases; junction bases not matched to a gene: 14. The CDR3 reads CARTNRGWVRETQYF. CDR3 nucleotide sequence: TGCGCCAGGACGAACAGGGGTTGGGTCAGAGAGACCCAGTACTTC.

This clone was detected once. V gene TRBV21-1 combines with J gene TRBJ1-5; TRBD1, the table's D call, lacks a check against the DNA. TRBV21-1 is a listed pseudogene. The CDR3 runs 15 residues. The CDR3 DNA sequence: TGTGCCAGCAGCAGCCGGGACAGACGGCTTGAGGCCCAGCATTTT. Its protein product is CASSSRDRRLEAQHF.

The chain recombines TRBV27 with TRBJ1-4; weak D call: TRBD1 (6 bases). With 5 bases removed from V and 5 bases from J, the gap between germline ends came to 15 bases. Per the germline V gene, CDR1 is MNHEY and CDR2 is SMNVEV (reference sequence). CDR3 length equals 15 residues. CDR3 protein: CASSDTGSRNEKLFF. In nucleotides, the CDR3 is TGTGCCAGCAGTGATACAGGGTCTAGGAATGAAAAACTGTTTTTT. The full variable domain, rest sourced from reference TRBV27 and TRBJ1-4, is EAQVTQNPRYLITVTGKKLTVTCSQNMNHEYMSWYRQDPGLGLRQIYYSMNVEVTDKGDVPEGYKVSRKEKRNFPLILESPSPNQTSLYFCASSDTGSRNEKLFFGSGTQLSVL.

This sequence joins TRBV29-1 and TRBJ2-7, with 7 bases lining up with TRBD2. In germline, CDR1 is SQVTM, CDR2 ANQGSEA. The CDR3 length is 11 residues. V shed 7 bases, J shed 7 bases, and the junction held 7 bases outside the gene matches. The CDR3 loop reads CSGRLGREQYF. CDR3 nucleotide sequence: TGCAGCGGTCGACTCGGGAGGGAGCAGTACTTC.

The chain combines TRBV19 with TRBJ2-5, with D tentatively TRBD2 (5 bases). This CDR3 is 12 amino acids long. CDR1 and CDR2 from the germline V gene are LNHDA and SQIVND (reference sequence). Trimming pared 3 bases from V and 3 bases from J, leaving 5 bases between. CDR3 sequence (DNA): TGTGCCAGTAGTATGACTAAAGAGACCCAGTACTTC. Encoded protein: CASSMTKETQYF.

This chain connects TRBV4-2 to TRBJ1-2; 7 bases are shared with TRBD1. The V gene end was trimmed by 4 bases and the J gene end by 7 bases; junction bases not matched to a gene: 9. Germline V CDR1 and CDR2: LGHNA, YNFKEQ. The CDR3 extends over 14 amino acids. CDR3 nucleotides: TGTGCCAGCAGCCTTAGACAGGGAGACCGTGGCTACACCTTC. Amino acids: CASSLRQGDRGYTF.

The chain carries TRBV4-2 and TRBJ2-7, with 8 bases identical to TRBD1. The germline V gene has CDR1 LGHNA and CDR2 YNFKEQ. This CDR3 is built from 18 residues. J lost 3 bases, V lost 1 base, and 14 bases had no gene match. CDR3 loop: CASSQVSPGQGERYEQYF. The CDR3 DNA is TGTGCCAGCAGCCAAGTTTCCCCCGGACAGGGTGAGCGCTACGAGCAGTACTTC.

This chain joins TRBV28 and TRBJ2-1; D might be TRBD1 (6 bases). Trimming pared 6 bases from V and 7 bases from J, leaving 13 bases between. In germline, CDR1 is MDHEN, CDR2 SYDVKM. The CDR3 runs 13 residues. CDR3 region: CASSIGGGNEQFF. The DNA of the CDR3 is TGTGCCAGCAGCATAGGGGGTGGGAATGAGCAGTTCTTC.

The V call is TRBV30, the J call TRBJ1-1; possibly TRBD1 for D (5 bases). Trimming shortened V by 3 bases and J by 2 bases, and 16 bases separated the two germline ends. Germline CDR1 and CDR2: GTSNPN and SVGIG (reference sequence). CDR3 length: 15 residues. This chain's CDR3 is CAWSYRSHGNTEAFF. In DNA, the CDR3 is TGTGCCTGGAGCTACAGGTCTCACGGAAACACTGAAGCTTTCTTT.

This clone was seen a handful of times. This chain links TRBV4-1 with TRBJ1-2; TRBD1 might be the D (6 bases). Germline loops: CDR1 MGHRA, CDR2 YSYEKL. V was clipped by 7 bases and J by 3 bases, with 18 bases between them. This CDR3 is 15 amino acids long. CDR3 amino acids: CASNHVGGGDYGYTF. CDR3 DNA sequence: TGCGCCAGCAACCATGTCGGAGGGGGGGACTATGGCTACACCTTC.

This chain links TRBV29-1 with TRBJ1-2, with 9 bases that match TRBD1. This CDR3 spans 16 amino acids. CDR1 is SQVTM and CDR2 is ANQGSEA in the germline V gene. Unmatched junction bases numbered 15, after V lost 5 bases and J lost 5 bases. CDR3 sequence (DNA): TGCAGCGTTCCGACAGGGGGAGGCAGCGAATCTTATGGCTACACCTTC. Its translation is CSVPTGGGSESYGYTF.

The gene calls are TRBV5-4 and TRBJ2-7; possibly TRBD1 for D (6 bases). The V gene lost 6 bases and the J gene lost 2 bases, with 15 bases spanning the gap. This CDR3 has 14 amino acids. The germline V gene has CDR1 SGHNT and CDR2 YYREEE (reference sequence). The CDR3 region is CASMPNRATYEQYF. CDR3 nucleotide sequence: TGTGCCAGCATGCCCAACAGGGCCACCTACGAGCAGTACTTC. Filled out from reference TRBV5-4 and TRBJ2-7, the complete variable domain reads ETGVTQSPTHLIKTRGQQVTLRCSSQSGHNTVSWYQQALGQGPQFIFQYYREEENGRGNFPPRFSGLQFPNYSSELNVNALELDDSALYLCASMPNRATYEQYFGPGTRLTVT.

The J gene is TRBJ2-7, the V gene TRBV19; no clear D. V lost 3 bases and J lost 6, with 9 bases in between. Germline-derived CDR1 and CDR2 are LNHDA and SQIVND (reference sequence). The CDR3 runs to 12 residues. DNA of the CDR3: TGTGCCAGTAGTATGTTTAGTGGCGAGCAGTACTTC. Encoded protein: CASSMFSGEQYF.

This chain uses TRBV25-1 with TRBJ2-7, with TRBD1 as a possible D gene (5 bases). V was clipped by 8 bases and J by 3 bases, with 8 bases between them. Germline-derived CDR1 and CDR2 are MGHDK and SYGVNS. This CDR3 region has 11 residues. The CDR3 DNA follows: TGTGCCAGCTGCGACAGCTACGAGCAGTACTTC. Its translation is CASCDSYEQYF.

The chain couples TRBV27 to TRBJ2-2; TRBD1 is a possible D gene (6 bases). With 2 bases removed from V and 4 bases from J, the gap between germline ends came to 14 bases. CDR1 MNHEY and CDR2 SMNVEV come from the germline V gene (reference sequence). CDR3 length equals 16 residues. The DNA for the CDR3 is TGTGCCAGCAGTTTAGGAACAGGGTTTTTCACCGGGGAGCTGTTTTTT. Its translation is CASSLGTGFFTGELFF.

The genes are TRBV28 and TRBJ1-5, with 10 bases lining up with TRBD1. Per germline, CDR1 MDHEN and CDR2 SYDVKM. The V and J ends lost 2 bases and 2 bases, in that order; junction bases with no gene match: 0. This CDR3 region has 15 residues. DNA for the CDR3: TGTGCCAGCAGTTTAGGGACAGGGGGCAATCAGCCCCAGCATTTT. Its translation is CASSLGTGGNQPQHF.